The rows below give T cell receptor beta chains drawn from one sample of a study of CD8 T cells in ankylosing spondylitis. MiXCR, run by TCRdb on the 5' RACE reads, gives a single entry per CDR3 protein. This sample has some 130,000 distinct CDR3 sequences, with around 6.6% found just once. The sequenced material came from blood, either unsorted or a sorted T cell fraction (not recorded which). All receptors derive from a female donor with ankylosing spondylitis or in good health (not recorded which). Both conserved end residues are part of each CDR3. A D gene is named only where the DNA matches it firmly. Clone size is not always given. Where it is, it says once, few, many or a class for expanded clones.

d_call	clone_size	v_call	j_call	cdr3_nt	cdr3_aa
NA	many	TRBV7-2	TRBJ2-7	TGTGCCAGCAGCTACCCCGCCTCCTACGAGCAGTACTTC	CASSYPASYEQYF
NA	few	TRBV7-9	TRBJ2-7	TGTGCCAGCAGCTTCGGGACTTGGCCCTACGAGCAGTACTTC	CASSFGTWPYEQYF
TRBD1	NA	TRBV5-6	TRBJ1-5	TGTGCCAGCAGCTTTAGGTCGACAGGGTATTCGGAAAACAATCAGCCCCAGCATTTT	CASSFRSTGYSENNQPQHF
NA	NA	TRBV19	TRBJ1-1	TGTGCCAGTAGTACCTGGACAGCGAGTCACACTGAAGCTTTCTTT	CASSTWTASHTEAFF
NA	many	TRBV29-1	TRBJ1-2	TGCAGCGTGGATAGGGTACCCTATGGCTACACCTTC	CSVDRVPYGYTF
NA	many	TRBV24-1	TRBJ1-5	TGTGCCACCAGTGATCCCGGACAGTCTAGCAATCAGCCCCAGCATTTT	CATSDPGQSSNQPQHF
NA	many	TRBV12-3/TRBV12-4	TRBJ1-2	TGTGCCAGCAGAGGCACAGGGCCTTTAGGCTACACCTTC	CASRGTGPLGYTF
TRBD2	many	TRBV20-1	TRBJ2-1	TGCAGTGCTAGACCTAGCGGGGAGAGCTCCTACAATGAGCAGTTCTTC	CSARPSGESSYNEQFF
NA	NA	TRBV5-1	TRBJ2-5	TGCGCCAGCAGCTTTGAAGTGGAGACCCAGTACTTC	CASSFEVETQYF
TRBD1	many	TRBV11-2	TRBJ1-6	TGTGCCAGCAGCTTAATGCCTCAAGGCGACAGGGTCGGGTCACCCCTCCACTTT	CASSLMPQGDRVGSPLHF
TRBD1	many	TRBV30	TRBJ2-2	TGTGCCGGGGGACAGGGAGGGGAGCTGTTTTTT	CAGGQGGELFF
NA	few	TRBV7-7	TRBJ1-1	TGTGCTAGCAGCCCATTGGACAGGAACACTGAAGCTTTCTTT	CASSPLDRNTEAFF
NA	many	TRBV5-1	TRBJ2-3	TGCGCCAGCAGCTTGTCCCAGAACGCAGATACGCAGTATTTT	CASSLSQNADTQYF
NA	many	TRBV4-3	TRBJ2-1	TGCGCCAGCAGCCAAGATCAAGCTACCCGAAGTGATGAGCAGTTCTTC	CASSQDQATRSDEQFF
NA	NA	TRBV9	TRBJ1-3	TGTGCCAGCAGCGCACAGGGAGGGTACGAAAACACCATATATTTT	CASSAQGGYENTIYF
NA	many	TRBV29-1	TRBJ2-1	TGCAGCGCTGGGGAGGATGAGCAGTTCTTC	CSAGEDEQFF
TRBD1	many	TRBV12-3/TRBV12-4	TRBJ1-1	TGTGCCAGCAGTTTAGCTGGGCAGGGGGCGATTGAAGCTTTCTTT	CASSLAGQGAIEAFF
NA	many	TRBV7-2	TRBJ1-1	TGTGCCAGCAGCTTAGCGCGAGAGGGTAAAGCTTTCTTT	CASSLAREGKAFF
TRBD1	NA	TRBV4-1	TRBJ1-5	TGCTCCAGTAGCTCCCCGGGACAGCCAAATCAGCCCCAGCATTTT	CSSSSPGQPNQPQHF
NA	many	TRBV12-3/TRBV12-4	TRBJ1-4	TGTGCCAGCCAAGACGCCCCGCCTAATGAAAAACTGTTTTTT	CASQDAPPNEKLFF
NA	many	TRBV6-2/TRBV6-3	TRBJ2-4	TGTGCCAGCAGTTTCGGACCGGCCCTTGGCAAAAACATTCAGTACTTC	CASSFGPALGKNIQYF
NA	many	TRBV5-1	TRBJ1-4	TGCGCCAGCAGCGCTTCAGGGACCTATAATGAAAAACTGTTTTTT	CASSASGTYNEKLFF
NA	many	TRBV12-3/TRBV12-4	TRBJ1-1	TGTGCCAGCAGTCTGCAGGGGCCGCACACTGAAGCTTTCTTT	CASSLQGPHTEAFF
TRBD1	many	TRBV7-9	TRBJ1-3	TGTGCCAGCAGCTTAGTACAGGGGGCTGGAAACACCATATATTTT	CASSLVQGAGNTIYF
NA	many	TRBV5-1	TRBJ2-3	TGCGCCAGCAGCCAAGGCTGGGCGCAGACAGATACGCAGTATTTT	CASSQGWAQTDTQYF
NA	many	TRBV5-1	TRBJ2-3	TGCGCCAGCAGCTTGGAGGCACACCCGACAGATACGCAGTATTTT	CASSLEAHPTDTQYF
NA	many	TRBV4-3	TRBJ1-4	TGCGCCAGCAGCCAAGGACTTTGGCAAGGAAATGAAAAACTGTTTTTT	CASSQGLWQGNEKLFF
TRBD1	many	TRBV12-3/TRBV12-4	TRBJ2-2	TGTGCCAGCATCGGGACAGGGAAGTCCGGGGAGCTGTTTTTT	CASIGTGKSGELFF
NA	few	TRBV29-1	TRBJ2-7	TGCAGCGTTGCGGCAGCAAGCTCCTACGAGCAGTACTTC	CSVAAASSYEQYF
TRBD1	few	TRBV7-2	TRBJ2-1	TGTGCCAGCAGCTCCCAGGGGGCATTATACAATGAGCAGTTCTTC	CASSSQGALYNEQFF
NA	many	TRBV6-1	TRBJ1-6	TGTGCCAGCAGCCGGGTGACGGGGATTGGCTATAATTCACCCCTCCACTTT	CASSRVTGIGYNSPLHF
NA	many	TRBV2	TRBJ2-3	TGTGCCAGCAGGGGGGACCCCACAGATACGCAGTATTTT	CASRGDPTDTQYF
TRBD1	many	TRBV5-1	TRBJ1-4	TGCGCCAGCAGCTTGGGGGACAGACTTAATGAAAAACTGTTTTTT	CASSLGDRLNEKLFF
NA	many	TRBV5-1	TRBJ1-2	TGCGCCAGCAGCTTGAGCAGGGAGGGGAATGGCTACACCTTC	CASSLSREGNGYTF
TRBD1	many	TRBV3-1	TRBJ1-2	TGTGCCAGCAGCCAAGAGTGGACAGGGGATTCCCATGGCTACACCTTC	CASSQEWTGDSHGYTF
NA	many	TRBV7-6	TRBJ2-7	TGTGCCAGCAGCTTAGAAAGAGGGAGCGAGCAGTACTTC	CASSLERGSEQYF
NA	many	TRBV18	TRBJ1-3	TGTGCCAGCTCACCGAATCGAGACTCTGGAAACACCATATATTTT	CASSPNRDSGNTIYF
NA	many	TRBV27	TRBJ1-5	TGTGCCAGCAGTTGGGGGGGCAATCAGCCCCAGCATTTT	CASSWGGNQPQHF
TRBD1	NA	TRBV4-2	TRBJ2-5	TGTGCCAGCAGCCAAGAAATAGACAGGGGGGACGCCCAGTACTTC	CASSQEIDRGDAQYF
NA	few	TRBV18	TRBJ2-5	TGTGCCAGCTCACCAGCCGGGAGACAAGAGACCCAGTACTTC	CASSPAGRQETQYF
TRBD2	many	TRBV5-1	TRBJ2-1	TGCGCCAGCAGCTTGGGAGGTAGCGGGGTTTACAATGAGCAGTTCTTC	CASSLGGSGVYNEQFF
TRBD2	NA	TRBV5-1	TRBJ2-5	TGCGCCAGCAGCTTGGCCGGACTAGCGGGGGGGTTTCGACAAGAGACCCAGTACTTC	CASSLAGLAGGFRQETQYF
NA	many	TRBV9	TRBJ1-2	TGTGCCAGCAGCGTAGATTTGAATTATGGCTACACCTTC	CASSVDLNYGYTF
NA	many	TRBV5-1	TRBJ2-7	TGCGCCAGCAGCTTGGATCCGGCACCCTACGAGCAGTACTTC	CASSLDPAPYEQYF
NA	NA	TRBV2	TRBJ1-1	TGTGCCAGCAGGGGCACGGACACTGAAGCTTTCTTT	CASRGTDTEAFF
NA	many	TRBV12-3/TRBV12-4	TRBJ2-7	TGTGCCAGCAGTTTAAGTTCGGTCGAGCAGTACTTC	CASSLSSVEQYF
NA	many	TRBV5-1	TRBJ2-2	TGCGCCAGCAGCTTTGATGCGTGGAACACCGGGGAGCTGTTTTTT	CASSFDAWNTGELFF
NA	many	TRBV15	TRBJ2-4	TGTGCCACCAGCAAGGACCAAAACATTCAGTACTTC	CATSKDQNIQYF
NA	few	TRBV27	TRBJ1-1	TGTGCCAGCAGTTTATCACAGGGAACGGAAGCTTTCTTT	CASSLSQGTEAFF
NA	many	TRBV11-2	TRBJ2-7	TGTGCCAGCAGCTTAGATCTGGTGACTAGCTACGAGCAGTACTTC	CASSLDLVTSYEQYF
NA	many	TRBV12-3/TRBV12-4	TRBJ2-2	TGTGCCAGCAAACTCTCGAGGACCGGGGAGCTGTTTTTT	CASKLSRTGELFF
NA	many	TRBV14	TRBJ2-5	TGTGCCAGCAGCCTTTCCACTCCACTTGGGGGCGAGGAGACCCAGTACTTC	CASSLSTPLGGEETQYF
NA	many	TRBV7-2	TRBJ2-3	TGTGCCAGCAGCTTAGCCAGGGAAGATACGCAGTATTTT	CASSLAREDTQYF